The 32 T cell receptor beta chains below come from one sample, sequenced in a study of CD8 T cells in ankylosing spondylitis. MiXCR, run by TCRdb on the 5' RACE reads, gives a single entry per CDR3 protein. The sample holds 250,000 to 350,000 distinct CDR3 sequences, under 25% seen once. The sample comprised blood, either unsorted or a sorted T cell fraction (not recorded which). The receptors derive from a female donor with ankylosing spondylitis or in good health (not recorded which).

The table lists this clonotype with a few counts. V and J are TRBV20-1 and TRBJ2-5; tentatively, D is TRBD1 or TRBD2 (5 bases each). Trimming stripped 4 bases from V and 0 bases from J, with 6 bases between. The CDR3 is 12 amino acids. Germline V gene sequence: CDR1 DFQATT, CDR2 SNEGSKA (reference sequence). Here the CDR3 DNA reads TGCAGTGCTATGGGGGACCAAGAGACCCAGTACTTC. Amino acids: CSAMGDQETQYF.

This clonotype was seen a handful of times. The genes are TRBV6-5 and TRBJ1-6; D is uncertain. Trimming shortened V by 0 bases and J by 6 bases, and 9 bases separated the two germline ends. CDR3 length: 15 amino acids. From germline, CDR1 is MNHEY and CDR2 SVGAGI. The CDR3 sequence: CASSYSRPSNSPLHF. As DNA, the CDR3 is TGTGCCAGCAGTTACTCGCGACCGAGTAATTCACCCCTCCACTTT.

The J gene is TRBJ2-7, the V gene TRBV20-1, with D perhaps TRBD2 (6 bases). Per germline, CDR1 DFQATT and CDR2 SNEGSKA (reference sequence). CDR3 size: 15 residues. The V gene lost 6 bases and the J gene lost 0 bases, with 18 bases spanning the gap. CDR3 amino acids: CSAPRWGESSYEQYF. CDR3 sequence (DNA): TGCAGTGCCCCTAGGTGGGGGGAGAGCTCCTACGAGCAGTACTTC.

In this sample, this clonotype turned up many times. This sequence joins TRBV29-1 and TRBJ2-1; 14 positions match TRBD2. CDR3 length: 14 residues. CDR1 and CDR2 from the germline V gene are SQVTM and ANQGSEA. V lost 6 bases to trimming and J lost 8 bases; unmatched junction nucleotides: 6. The CDR3: CSVTGLAGVYEQFF. The DNA for the CDR3 is TGCAGCGTGACGGGACTAGCGGGAGTATATGAGCAGTTCTTC.

The chain employs TRBV29-1 and TRBJ2-5; D is ambiguous. Between the trimmed V and J ends, which lost 2 bases and 0 bases, there was a span of 4 bases. The CDR3 length is 12 residues. Germline values: CDR1 SQVTM, CDR2 ANQGSEA. The CDR3, as DNA: TGCAGCGTTGAAACGGACCAAGAGACCCAGTACTTC. It is translated as CSVETDQETQYF.

The gene calls are TRBV12-3 or TRBV12-4 and TRBJ2-2; TRBD2 matches at 8 bases. V was pared by 5 bases and J by 5 bases, with 7 bases of the junction left unmatched. The CDR3 covers 15 residues. The CDR3 DNA follows: TGTGCCAGCAGTCCCTTGAGCGGGAGTACCGGGGAGCTGTTTTTT. Residues: CASSPLSGSTGELFF.

This sequence joins TRBV7-9 and TRBJ1-1; D possibly corresponds to TRBD1 (6 bases). V lost 3 bases, J lost 8 bases, and 10 bases lay in between. Germline lookup yields CDR1 SEHNR and CDR2 FQNEAQ (reference sequence). The CDR3 totals 12 residues. DNA for the CDR3: TGTGCCAGCAGCTTTGTGGGGGCAGAAGCTTTCTTT. Protein: CASSFVGAEAFF.

The genes are TRBV5-1 and TRBJ2-1; 9 bases map to TRBD1. V dropped 4 bases and J dropped 11; count of bases not matched to a gene: 4. The CDR3 contains 12 residues. Germline CDR1 reads SGHRS; CDR2 reads YFSETQ. The CDR3 here is CASSIGTGKQFF. The CDR3 DNA sequence: TGCGCCAGCAGCATAGGGACAGGGAAGCAGTTCTTC.

This clonotype has just a few counts. V and J are TRBV7-2 and TRBJ2-7, with D possibly being TRBD1 (6 bases). Germline loops: CDR1 SGHTA, CDR2 FQGNSA. The CDR3 has 14 amino acids. V was pared by 2 bases and J by 2 bases, with 10 bases between. The CDR3 sequence is CASSLRNRAYEQYF. CDR3 coding DNA: TGTGCCAGCAGCTTAAGGAACAGGGCCTACGAGCAGTACTTC.

This clonotype has a count of ten or more. The chain employs TRBV20-1 and TRBJ2-5; D call uncertain. The CDR3 totals 13 residues. V lost 5 bases and J 2 bases, leaving 12 bases between the germline ends. Germline V gene lookup returns CDR1 DFQATT and CDR2 SNEGSKA (reference sequence). The CDR3 nucleotides read TGCAGTGCTCATGACGAAAAACAAGAGACCCAGTACTTC. As protein: CSAHDEKQETQYF.

This clonotype has a handful of counts. V is TRBV6-5 and J is TRBJ2-2, with D perhaps TRBD1 (5 bases). Deletions cut 0 bases from V and 3 bases from J, with 8 bases between. Per the germline V gene, CDR1 is MNHEY and CDR2 is SVGAGI. The CDR3 contains 15 residues. CDR3 loop: CASSYSPGYTGELFF. As DNA, the CDR3 is TGTGCCAGCAGTTACTCTCCAGGGTACACCGGGGAGCTGTTTTTT.

This sequence joins TRBV6-4 and TRBJ2-1, with 8 bases that match TRBD2. In germline, CDR1 is MRHNA, CDR2 SNTAGT. CDR3 length equals 16 residues. The V segment lost 6 bases and the J segment 8 bases; nucleotides outside the gene matches: 15. DNA of the CDR3: TGTGCCAGCAGCCCTCAAGGGGTAGCGGGAATATATGAGCAGTTCTTC. Translating it yields CASSPQGVAGIYEQFF.

The V call is TRBV20-1, the J call TRBJ2-1; 7 nucleotides agree with TRBD2. The CDR3 is made up of 12 amino acids. The V segment lost 0 bases and the J segment 11 bases; nucleotides outside the gene matches: 4. Per germline, CDR1 DFQATT and CDR2 SNEGSKA (reference sequence). CDR3 bases: TGCAGTGCTAGAGATTCGCGGGAGAAGCAGTTCTTC. It translates to CSARDSREKQFF.

The gene calls are TRBV29-1 and TRBJ2-5, with D perhaps matching TRBD2 (6 bases). Germline lookup yields CDR1 SQVTM and CDR2 ANQGSEA. This CDR3 is 14 amino acids long. Trimming left V 4 bases short and J 7 bases short, with 19 bases between. CDR3 DNA sequence: TGCAGCGTTGCACCTCTAGCGCCAGCGGGGACCCAGTACTTC. Its protein product is CSVAPLAPAGTQYF. Filled out from reference TRBV29-1 and TRBJ2-5, the complete variable domain reads SAVISQKPSRDICQRGTSLTIQCQVDSQVTMMFWYRQQPGQSLTLIATANQGSEATYESGFVIDKFPISRPNLTFSTLTVSNMSPEDSSIYLCSVAPLAPAGTQYFGPGTRLLVL.

This clonotype was found many times. V and J are TRBV20-1 and TRBJ1-2; 9 nucleotides agree with TRBD1. Germline assignment: CDR1 DFQATT and CDR2 SNEGSKA (reference sequence). V lost 5 bases, J lost 4 bases, and 8 bases stayed unmatched. The CDR3 has 14 amino acids. The CDR3 loop reads CSAGRTGASYGYTF. In DNA, the CDR3 is TGCAGTGCTGGACGGACAGGGGCTAGCTATGGCTACACCTTC.

In its sample, this clonotype was seen a few times. The chain combines TRBV5-1 with TRBJ1-1, with D uncertain. V lost 7 bases to trimming and J lost 4 bases, with 17 bases between them. The CDR3 extends over 14 amino acids. Germline CDR1 and CDR2: SGHRS and YFSETQ. Here the CDR3 reads CASGNYQEGTEAFF. CDR3 DNA sequence: TGCGCCAGCGGTAATTACCAGGAGGGCACTGAAGCTTTCTTT.

The J gene is TRBJ1-1, the V gene TRBV19, with a weak D call TRBD1 (6 bases). The CDR3 consists of 14 residues. The V gene's germline CDR1 is LNHDA and CDR2 SQIVND (reference sequence). The V and J ends lost 6 bases and 1 base respectively, with 12 bases between them. In nucleotides, the CDR3 is TGTGCCAGTAGCCTTGAACAGGGGAACACTGAAGCTTTCTTT. It encodes CASSLEQGNTEAFF.

The sample holds many counts of this clonotype. The V gene is TRBV20-1, the J gene TRBJ1-1; D perhaps matches TRBD1 (5 bases). Trimming pared 0 bases from V and 4 bases from J, leaving 24 bases between. From germline, CDR1 is DFQATT and CDR2 SNEGSKA (reference sequence). The CDR3 runs to 18 residues. The CDR3 bases are TGCAGTGCTAGAGAACCACGACTAGGACCACAGGAACCCACTGAAGCTTTCTTT. Translating it yields CSAREPRLGPQEPTEAFF.

This chain uses TRBV18 with TRBJ2-1; 10 bases align to TRBD2. The CDR3 runs 15 residues. Germline loops: CDR1 KGHSH, CDR2 LQKENI. V was clipped by 6 bases and J by 4 bases; unmatched bases: 6. CDR3 sequence: CASSTGTSAYNEQFF. The CDR3 DNA reads TGTGCCAGCTCCACCGGGACTAGCGCTTACAATGAGCAGTTCTTC.

This clonotype was observed a few times. V and J are TRBV21-1 and TRBJ2-7; the table assigns TRBD1, which was not confirmed against the DNA. TRBV21-1 is tagged as a pseudogene. CDR3 length: 13 residues. The CDR3 bases are TGTGCCAGCAGAGGGGGGGGCTCCTACGAGCAGTACTTC. Translation gives CASRGGGSYEQYF.

This clonotype was recorded once. The V gene is TRBV10-3, the J gene TRBJ2-7; 9 nucleotides align to TRBD2. V gave up 11 bases and J gave up 4 bases; unmatched junction bases: 9. The CDR3 runs to 13 residues. The germline V gene has CDR1 ENHRY and CDR2 SYGVKD. CDR3 nucleotides: TGTGCCTCCGGGACTAGCCAGATTTACGAGCAGTACTTC. Translation: CASGTSQIYEQYF.

This clonotype occurred a few times. The J gene is TRBJ2-1, the V gene TRBV3-1, with 8 bases that match TRBD2. This CDR3 has 15 residues. V gave up 1 base and J gave up 5 bases; unmatched junction bases: 4. The V gene's germline CDR1 is LGHDT and CDR2 YNNKEL (reference sequence). This chain's CDR3 is CASSQGREVHNEQFF. The CDR3, as DNA: TGTGCCAGCAGCCAAGGGCGGGAGGTACACAATGAGCAGTTCTTC.

There are a few counts of this clonotype. The chain is built from TRBV7-9 and TRBJ2-1; maybe TRBD1 (5 bases). V was cut by 8 bases and J by 7 bases, with 24 bases left in between. This CDR3 contains 16 residues. Germline-derived CDR1 and CDR2 are SEHNR and FQNEAQ (reference sequence). The chain's CDR3 is CASEQRNPGMRNEQFF. Written as DNA, the CDR3 is TGTGCCAGCGAACAAAGAAACCCAGGGATGAGGAATGAGCAGTTCTTC.

A few counts support this clonotype. The V and J genes are TRBV5-1 and TRBJ2-7, with TRBD2 matching 8 bases. This CDR3 is built from 14 residues. V dropped 0 bases and J dropped 7; count of bases not matched to a gene: 6. Germline CDR1 and CDR2: SGHRS and YFSETQ. Written as DNA, the CDR3 is TGCGCCAGCAGCTTGGCGGGAGGGCCAATGGAGCAGTACTTC. It yields the protein CASSLAGGPMEQYF.

This clonotype was seen a few times. The chain employs TRBV6-6 and TRBJ2-3, with 11 nucleotides matching TRBD2. Germline V lookup: CDR1 MNHNY, CDR2 SVGAGI (reference sequence). The CDR3 has 15 residues. The V gene end was trimmed by 4 bases and the J gene end by 5 bases; junction bases not matched to a gene: 5. The CDR3 loop reads CASSLAGGPRDTQYF. DNA of the CDR3: TGTGCCAGCAGTTTAGCGGGAGGGCCTAGAGATACGCAGTATTTT.

This clonotype was picked up a small number of times. The V gene is TRBV6-5, the J gene TRBJ1-4; the match to TRBD1 covers 7 bases. The germline CDR1 and CDR2 sequences are MNHEY and SVGAGI. CDR3 length: 16 residues. With 2 bases clipped from V and 3 bases from J, the junction kept 6 bases outside the gene matches. The CDR3 region has the DNA TGTGCCAGCAGTTACCAAAGACAGGGTGCTAATGAAAAACTGTTTTTT. This sequence encodes CASSYQRQGANEKLFF.

This clonotype has at least ten counts. The gene calls are TRBV20-1 and TRBJ2-1, with 14 nucleotides matching TRBD2. Per germline, CDR1 DFQATT and CDR2 SNEGSKA (reference sequence). J was trimmed by 7 bases and V by 3 bases; bases with no gene match: 8. This CDR3 spans 16 amino acids. CDR3 residues: CSASGTSGSSGNEQFF. As DNA, the CDR3 is TGCAGTGCTAGTGGGACTAGCGGGAGCTCCGGGAATGAGCAGTTCTTC.

In its sample, this clonotype was seen a few times. The chain carries TRBV6-5 and TRBJ2-2; possible D gene TRBD2, 6 bases. This CDR3 spans 15 amino acids. Per germline, CDR1 MNHEY and CDR2 SVGAGI. The V and J ends lost 2 bases and 7 bases respectively, with 14 bases between them. Written as DNA, the CDR3 is TGTGCCAGCAGTTACACCGGAGGGCCAGTCGGGGAGCTGTTTTTT. Protein product: CASSYTGGPVGELFF.

This chain uses TRBV28 with TRBJ1-5, with 11 bases identical to TRBD1. V gave up 5 bases and J gave up 5 bases; unmatched junction bases: 11. Germline values: CDR1 MDHEN, CDR2 SYDVKM. The CDR3 is made up of 17 amino acids. The CDR3 DNA reads as TGTGCCAGCAGTCAGGGACAGGGGGTGTTGGTTGATCAGCCCCAGCATTTT. This translates into CASSQGQGVLVDQPQHF.

This clonotype was detected many times. V usage is TRBV29-1 and J usage is TRBJ2-3, with a weak D call TRBD2 (5 bases). The CDR3 extends over 14 amino acids. V was clipped by 4 bases and J by 3 bases, with 14 bases between them. Looked up from germline, CDR1 is SQVTM and CDR2 is ANQGSEA. The CDR3 region is CSVVVRVATDTQYF. CDR3 nucleotides: TGCAGCGTTGTTGTGCGGGTGGCAACAGATACGCAGTATTTT.

Only a few counts were recorded for this clonotype. The rearrangement links TRBV7-9 to TRBJ2-6; D remains ambiguous. The CDR3 length is 13 residues. CDR1 SEHNR and CDR2 FQNEAQ come from the germline V gene (reference sequence). The V and J ends lost 3 bases and 5 bases respectively, with 5 bases between them. CDR3 bases: TGTGCCAGCAGCTTTCGCCGGGCCAACGTCCTGACTTTC. Its translation: CASSFRRANVLTF.

The CDR3 bases are TGCAGCGTTGGAAGACATTTTTATGGCTACACCTTC. Amino acid sequence: CSVGRHFYGYTF. The chain has TRBV29-1 and TRBJ1-2, with D hard to call. V gave up 4 bases and J gave up 5 bases, with 11 bases separating them. The CDR3 runs to 12 residues. Germline CDR1 and CDR2: SQVTM and ANQGSEA.